The TCR beta chain under discussion was sequenced for a study of T cells expressing NK-cell markers. Study details: Obtained from sorted CD3+CD56+NKG2C+, CD3+CD56+NKG2C- and CD3+CD56-NKG2C+ T cells were the TCR beta repertoires.

Findings and limits, study-wide: Several of the donors carried dominant NKG2C+ clonotypes that took up roughly 1.0-8% of their CD8+ T cells.

The germline V gene has CDR1 LNHNV and CDR2 YYDKDF (reference sequence). The CDR3 loop spans 15 amino acids. Remarks on this clonotype: Its matching antigen is unknown.

TCRdb reprocessed the 5' RACE reads; each CDR3 protein has one entry and no DNA is given. Its listing shows 550,000 to 600,000 distinct CDR3 sequences. The sequence was collected from a man younger than 35 in good health. Sequencing was performed on blood T cells: a sorted CD56 or NKG2C T cell subset, CD4+ or CD8+ T cells, or bulk PBMC T cells (not recorded which). The chain links TRBV15 to TRBJ1-3. The CDR3: CATSRESGAGNTIYF. Looking up the rest from reference TRBV15 and TRBJ1-3 gives the full variable domain: DAMVIQNPRYQVTQFGKPVTLSCSQTLNHNVMYWYQQKSSQAPKLLFHYYDKDFNNEADTPDNFQSRRPNTSFCFLDIRSPGLGDTAMYLCATSRESGAGNTIYFGEGSWLTVV.